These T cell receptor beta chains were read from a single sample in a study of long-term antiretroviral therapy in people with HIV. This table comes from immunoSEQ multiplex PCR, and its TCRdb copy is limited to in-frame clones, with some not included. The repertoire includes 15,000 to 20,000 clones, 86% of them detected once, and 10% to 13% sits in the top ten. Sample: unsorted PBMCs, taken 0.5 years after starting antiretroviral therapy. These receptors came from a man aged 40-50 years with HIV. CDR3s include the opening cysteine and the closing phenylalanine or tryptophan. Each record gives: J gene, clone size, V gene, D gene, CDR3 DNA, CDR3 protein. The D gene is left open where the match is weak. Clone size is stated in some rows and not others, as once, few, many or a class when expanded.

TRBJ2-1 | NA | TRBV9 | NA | TGTGCCAGCAGCGTAGGGCGGCTTCAATCCTCCTACAATGAGCAGTTCTTC | CASSVGRLQSSYNEQFF
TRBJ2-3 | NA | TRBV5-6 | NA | TGTGCCAGCAGTTTAGAGGGCAGGGTTGGAACAGATACGCAGTATTTT | CASSLEGRVGTDTQYF
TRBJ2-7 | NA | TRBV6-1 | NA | TGTGCCAGCAGTGCGGACTACGAGCAGTACTTC | CASSADYEQYF
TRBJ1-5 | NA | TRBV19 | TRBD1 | TGTGCCAGTAGTATAGCACAGGGGGTCAGCAATCAGCCCCAGCATTTT | CASSIAQGVSNQPQHF
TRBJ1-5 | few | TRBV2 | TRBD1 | TGTGCCAGCAGTGAAGAGGGGGCGCGGGGTCAGCCCCAGCATTTT | CASSEEGARGQPQHF
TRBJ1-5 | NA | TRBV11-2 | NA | TGTGCCAGCAGCCCCGTCCGAAATCAGCCCCAGCATTTT | CASSPVRNQPQHF
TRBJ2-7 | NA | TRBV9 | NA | TGTGCCAGCAGCGGGAGCGACAACCCCCTTACGGGCGAGCAGTACTTC | CASSGSDNPLTGEQYF
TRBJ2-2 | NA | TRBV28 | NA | TGTGCCAGCAGTTTTGGAGGGATCGGCGGGGAGCTGTTTTTT | CASSFGGIGGELFF
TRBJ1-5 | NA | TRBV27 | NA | TGTGCCAGCAGGTCTAGCGGGGGACATCAGCCCCAGCATTTT | CASRSSGGHQPQHF
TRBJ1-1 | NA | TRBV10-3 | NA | TGTGCCATCAGCGCAGGGTCAGACAATGAAGCTTTCTTT | CAISAGSDNEAFF
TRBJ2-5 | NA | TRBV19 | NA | TGTGCCAGTAGTAGGGCCAACATACAAGAGACCCAGTACTTC | CASSRANIQETQYF
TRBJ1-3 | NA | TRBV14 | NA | TGTGCCAGCAGCCAAGTCGGTCGATCCTCCGGAAACACCATATATTTT | CASSQVGRSSGNTIYF
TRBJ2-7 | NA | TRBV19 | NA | TGTGCCAGTAGTATTAGGCAGGGCGCCTACGAGCAGTACTTC | CASSIRQGAYEQYF
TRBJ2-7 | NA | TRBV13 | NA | TGTGCCAGCAGCTTTATGACCGACCGGAGCTCCTACGAGCAGTACTTC | CASSFMTDRSSYEQYF
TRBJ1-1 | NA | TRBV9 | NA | TGTGCCAGCAGCGTAGGTATGGGGGACGGCACTGAAGCTTTCTTT | CASSVGMGDGTEAFF
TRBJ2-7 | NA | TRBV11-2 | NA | TGTGCCAGCAGCTTAGTAGGGGCCGAGCAGTACTTC | CASSLVGAEQYF
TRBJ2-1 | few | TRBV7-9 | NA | TGTGCCAGCAGCCCAGACTGGGGGTACTACAATGAGCAGTTCTTC | CASSPDWGYYNEQFF
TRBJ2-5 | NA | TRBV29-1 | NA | TGCAGCGTTGACCGGGGAGTGGAGACCCAGTACTTC | CSVDRGVETQYF
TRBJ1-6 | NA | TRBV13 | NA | TGTGCCAGCAGCCAACGAGCTCGCCCCCATAATTCACCCCTCCACTTT | CASSQRARPHNSPLHF
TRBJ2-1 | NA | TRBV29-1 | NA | TGCAGCGCCCCGACGGGGCAGGTCTACAATGAGCAGTTCTTC | CSAPTGQVYNEQFF